This passage covers 6 T cell receptor beta chains from one sample sequenced in a study of cytomegalovirus exposure and HLA in healthy donors. TCRdb's copy holds only in-frame clones and misses some; the assay was immunoSEQ multiplex PCR. Among 120,000 to 150,000 clones listed, roughly 89% were seen once. Sequencing was done on a sample of PBMCs. Receptor source: a man aged 18 to 35 in good health and CMV-seropositive.

This chain connects TRBV27 to TRBJ2-2; 9 bases map to TRBD1. With V trimmed by 5 bases and J by 3 bases, 7 bases remained unmatched. Germline V gives CDR1 MNHEY, CDR2 SMNVEV (reference sequence). This CDR3 spans 16 amino acids. CDR3 loop: CASSLTGGAYTGELFF. In DNA form, the CDR3 reads TGTGCCAGCAGTCTCACAGGGGGCGCGTACACCGGGGAGCTGTTTTTT.

This chain links TRBV10-2 with TRBJ1-1, with D unclear. The V end lost 7 bases, the J end lost 5 bases, and 11 bases lay between the germline ends. The CDR3 consists of 12 residues. From germline, CDR1 is WSHSY and CDR2 SAAADI. CDR3 DNA sequence: TGCGCCAGCACGGGGAGTTGGACTGAAGCTTTCTTT. This translates into CASTGSWTEAFF.

The chain uses TRBV7-9 and TRBJ2-7; 9 bases align to TRBD1. J was trimmed by 4 bases and V by 4 bases; bases with no gene match: 8. This CDR3 comprises 15 residues. The germline V gene has CDR1 SEHNR and CDR2 FQNEAQ (reference sequence). The CDR3 DNA reads as TGTGCCAGCAGCTCTACAGGGGGCTCCTTGTACGAGCAGTACTTC. Encoded protein: CASSSTGGSLYEQYF.

The chain combines TRBV6-5 with TRBJ1-2; D may be TRBD1 (5 bases). The CDR3 extends over 13 amino acids. The V gene lost 6 bases and the J gene lost 8 bases, with 16 bases spanning the gap. Germline V gene sequence: CDR1 MNHEY, CDR2 SVGAGI. DNA for the CDR3: TGTGCCAGCAGACCGCAGGGATCCAGCGGCTACACCTTC. It codes for CASRPQGSSGYTF.

The count of this clone is one. The chain joins TRBV19 to TRBJ1-1, with TRBD1 matching 7 bases. From germline, CDR1 is LNHDA and CDR2 SQIVND (reference sequence). CDR3 size: 14 residues. V shed 6 bases and J 1 base; nucleotides not matched to a gene: 5. The CDR3: CASRTGASNTEAFF. CDR3 nucleotides: TGTGCCAGTAGAACAGGGGCCTCGAACACTGAAGCTTTCTTT. Full variable domain (rest looked up from reference TRBV19 and TRBJ1-1): DGGITQSPKYLFRKEGQNVTLSCEQNLNHDAMYWYRQDPGQGLRLIYYSQIVNDFQKGDIAEGYSVSREKKESFPLTVTSAQKNPTAFYLCASRTGASNTEAFFGQGTRLTVV.

V gene TRBV19 combines with J gene TRBJ2-3, with 14 bases aligning to TRBD2. Trimming at V came to 10 bases and at J to 8 bases, leaving 14 bases not matched to a gene. CDR1 is LNHDA, CDR2 SQIVND, per germline (reference sequence). The length of the CDR3 is 16 residues. DNA of the CDR3: TGTGCCACCGAATCCGGGACTAGCGGGAGATTGGGTACGCAGTATTTT. Its translation is CATESGTSGRLGTQYF. Variable domain in full (rest from reference TRBV19 and TRBJ2-3): DGGITQSPKYLFRKEGQNVTLSCEQNLNHDAMYWYRQDPGQGLRLIYYSQIVNDFQKGDIAEGYSVSREKKESFPLTVTSAQKNPTAFYLCATESGTSGRLGTQYFGPGTRLTVL.